This T cell receptor beta chain was sequenced during a study of early T cells in non-severe SARS-CoV-2 infection. CDR3 size: 13 residues. The germline V gene has CDR1 MNHNS and CDR2 SASEGT. V was pared by 4 bases and J by 6 bases, with 12 bases between. MiXCR, run by TCRdb on the 5' RACE reads, gives a single entry per CDR3 protein. The data show approximately 23,000 distinct CDR3 sequences, roughly 4% seen once. The sample comprised whole blood. J is TRBJ1-1 and V is TRBV6-1; possibly TRBD1 for D (6 bases). The receptor's source is an adult who was a healthcare worker with PCR-confirmed SARS-CoV-2 infection or an uninfected control (not recorded which). CDR3 in DNA: TGTGCCAGCAGTGTTCGGGGGCGTGCTGAAGCTTTCTTT. The encoded protein is CASSVRGRAEAFF.